The 8 T cell receptor beta chains below were found in one sample sequenced in a study of T cells in Graves' hyperthyroidism and ophthalmopathy. It was RNA transcripts that yielded the amplified TCR beta CDR3 regions. Primed by the HTBI set, a first-round RT-PCR was run on the TCR CDR3. MiXCR, applied by TCRdb to the multiplex PCR reads, yields one record per CDR3 protein. The profile shows around 250,000 distinct CDR3 sequences, approximately 23% of them singletons. Sequencing used blood. These receptors all come from a woman aged 40 to 50 with Graves' ophthalmopathy.

In this sample, this clonotype turned up many times. This chain links TRBV9 with TRBJ1-1; TRBD1 aligns across 7 bases. Germline V gene data show CDR1 as SGDLS and CDR2 as YYNGEE. V lost 3 bases and J lost 0; bases outside the gene matches: 8. The CDR3 has 16 amino acids. This CDR3 reads CASSGGTEFMNTEAFF. For the CDR3, the DNA is TGTGCCAGCAGCGGGGGGACAGAATTTATGAACACTGAAGCTTTCTTT.

This clonotype was counted ten times or more. The rearrangement links TRBV7-9 to TRBJ2-5; D could derive from TRBD1 or TRBD2 (5 bases each). This CDR3 comprises 14 residues. Germline assignment: CDR1 SEHNR and CDR2 FQNEAQ (reference sequence). Between the trimmed V and J ends, which lost 5 bases and 5 bases, there was a span of 15 bases. The CDR3 loop is CASSAPDSGETQYF. The CDR3 DNA reads TGTGCCAGCAGCGCCCCTGACAGCGGCGAGACCCAGTACTTC.

This sequence joins TRBV27 and TRBJ2-7; 7 bases match TRBD1. CDR1 is MNHEY and CDR2 is SMNVEV in the germline V gene (reference sequence). The CDR3 runs to 15 residues. The V and J ends lost 3 bases and 0 bases, in that order; junction bases with no gene match: 5. The CDR3 sequence: CASSLKGAFSYEQYF. In nucleotides, the CDR3 is TGTGCCAGCAGTTTGAAGGGGGCCTTCTCCTACGAGCAGTACTTC.

The V gene is TRBV20-1, the J gene TRBJ2-7, with D perhaps matching TRBD2 (6 bases). V was cut by 6 bases and J by 2 bases, with 11 bases left in between. CDR3 length equals 12 residues. CDR1 is DFQATT, CDR2 SNEGSKA, per germline (reference sequence). CDR3 DNA: TGCAGTGCGGGGGACTTGCCCTACGAGCAGTACTTC. Protein sequence: CSAGDLPYEQYF.

The chain carries TRBV4-1 and TRBJ2-2; 8 positions agree with TRBD1. V dropped 4 bases and J dropped 5; count of bases not matched to a gene: 3. Germline V lookup: CDR1 MGHRA, CDR2 YSYEKL. The CDR3 contains 14 residues. This CDR3 reads CASSRQGWTGELFF. DNA for the CDR3: TGCGCCAGCAGCCGACAGGGGTGGACCGGGGAGCTGTTTTTT.

This clonotype has only one observation. An end of the junction does not agree with germline; a read error may underlie this. The chain joins TRBV6-1 to TRBJ1-2; possibly TRBD1 for D (6 bases). There are 15 residues in the CDR3. Per the germline V gene, CDR1 is MNHNS and CDR2 is SASEGT. CDR3 sequence (DNA): TGTGTCAGCAGTCCCGGTTGGGGGCTGGGCTATGGCTACACCTTC. Translating gives CVSSPGWGLGYGYTF.

This clonotype was counted ten times or more. CDR3 sequence reads: CATSDSSLGAAREQYF. The CDR3 bases are TGTGCCACCAGTGATTCCTCCCTGGGAGCGGCAAGGGAGCAGTACTTC. The gene calls are TRBV24-1 and TRBJ2-7; weak D call: TRBD2 (5 bases). CDR3 length: 16 amino acids. Germline V lookup: CDR1 KGHDR, CDR2 SFDVKD. V gave up 2 bases and J gave up 7 bases, with 20 bases separating them.

This clonotype was seen many times. The chain links TRBV6-5 to TRBJ1-1; the D gene is possibly TRBD1 (5 bases). Deletions cut 0 bases from V and 1 base from J, with 9 bases between. The length of the CDR3 is 15 residues. Germline-derived CDR1 and CDR2 are MNHEY and SVGAGI. The CDR3: CASSYSKRGNTEAFF. CDR3 in DNA: TGTGCCAGCAGTTACTCGAAAAGGGGGAACACTGAAGCTTTCTTT.